Below are 12 T cell receptor beta chains sequenced from a single sample in a study of T-cell reconstitution after alpha-beta-depleted transplantation in children. Unique molecular identifiers were used to barcode this TCRbeta library. One entry per CDR3 protein, called by TCRdb with MiXCR from the PCR reads. The sample has around 380,000 distinct CDR3 sequences; under 13% are singletons. This specimen was PBMCs from the stem cell graft donor, taken from the stem cell graft. The receptors originated from a human donor who donated a stem cell graft to a child with acute myeloid leukemia.

This clonotype has only a few counts. The chain carries TRBV25-1 and TRBJ2-1, with 12 bases that match TRBD1. CDR1 is MGHDK and CDR2 is SYGVNS in the germline V gene. The CDR3 runs 14 residues. Trimming at V came to 6 bases and at J to 8 bases, leaving 5 bases not matched to a gene. CDR3 nucleotide sequence: TGTGCCAGCAGCCGGGACAGGGGGCTTGATGAGCAGTTCTTC. Protein product: CASSRDRGLDEQFF.

This clonotype was picked up many times. The chain carries TRBV10-2 and TRBJ2-3, with D maybe TRBD1 (5 bases). CDR1 and CDR2 from the germline V gene are WSHSY and SAAADI. With 3 bases removed from V and 3 bases from J, the gap between germline ends came to 10 bases. This CDR3 spans 14 amino acids. CDR3 coding DNA: TGCGCCAGCAGTGAACCCAGGGCGACAGATACGCAGTATTTT. Its translation is CASSEPRATDTQYF.

This clonotype has more than one count but fewer than ten. This chain links TRBV20-1 with TRBJ2-7; D assignment may be TRBD1 or TRBD2 (5 bases each). This CDR3 region has 13 residues. Germline assignment: CDR1 DFQATT and CDR2 SNEGSKA (reference sequence). Between the trimmed V and J ends, which lost 6 bases and 3 bases, there was a span of 15 bases. The CDR3 DNA follows: TGCAGTGCCAGGAACGGGGCCCACTACGAGCAGTACTTC. Its protein is CSARNGAHYEQYF.

This clonotype was observed a handful of times. V usage is TRBV20-1 and J usage is TRBJ2-4, with D hard to call. The V end was cut by 0 bases, the J end by 7 bases, with 7 bases between. The germline V gene has CDR1 DFQATT and CDR2 SNEGSKA (reference sequence). CDR3 length: 12 residues. CDR3 loop: CSARDYANIQYF. In DNA form, the CDR3 reads TGCAGTGCTAGAGATTACGCTAACATTCAGTACTTC.

This clonotype turned up a few times. The CDR3 reads CASSFSPPETQYF. The CDR3 region has the DNA TGTGCCAGCAGCTTCAGTCCCCCGGAGACCCAGTACTTC. The chain recombines TRBV7-9 with TRBJ2-5; D is unresolved. Trimming removed 3 bases at V and 5 bases at J, with 10 bases between. Germline V gene lookup returns CDR1 SEHNR and CDR2 FQNEAQ (reference sequence). This CDR3 has 13 amino acids. Drawing the rest from reference TRBV7-9 and TRBJ2-5, the complete variable domain is DTGVSQNPRHKITKRGQNVTFRCDPISEHNRLYWYRQTLGQGPEFLTYFQNEAQLEKSRLLSDRFSAERPKGSFSTLEIQRTEQGDSAMYLCASSFSPPETQYFGPGTRLLVL.

This clonotype was counted only a few times. This chain joins TRBV5-6 and TRBJ2-2; 7 nucleotides agree with TRBD1. The length of the CDR3 is 16 residues. With 1 base clipped from V and 4 bases from J, the junction kept 7 bases outside the gene matches. Germline V gives CDR1 SGHDT, CDR2 YYEEEE. The CDR3 DNA is TGTGCCAGCAGCTTGTTTGTCGCAGGGGGCACCGGGGAGCTGTTTTTT. As protein: CASSLFVAGGTGELFF.

The rearrangement uses TRBV5-1 and TRBJ2-7; 14 bases agree with TRBD2. Germline CDR1 SGHRS, CDR2 YFSETQ. V was pared by 3 bases and J by 0 bases, with 5 bases of the junction left unmatched. CDR3 length: 17 residues. This chain's CDR3 is CASSSGLAGDYSYEQYF. The CDR3, as DNA: TGCGCCAGCAGCTCGGGACTAGCGGGGGACTACTCCTACGAGCAGTACTTC. Filled out from reference TRBV5-1 and TRBJ2-7, the complete variable domain reads KAGVTQTPRYLIKTRGQQVTLSCSPISGHRSVSWYQQTPGQGLQFLFEYFSETQRNKGNFPGRFSGRQFSNSRSEMNVSTLELGDSALYLCASSSGLAGDYSYEQYFGPGTRLTVT.

The V and J genes are TRBV20-1 and TRBJ2-7; TRBD1 agrees at 9 bases. V lost 3 bases and J lost 5; bases outside the gene matches: 5. The germline V gene has CDR1 DFQATT and CDR2 SNEGSKA (reference sequence). The CDR3 runs 13 residues. In nucleotides, the CDR3 is TGCAGTGCTAGCCCGGACAGGGGCCACGAGCAGTACTTC. It encodes CSASPDRGHEQYF.

As for this clonotype: This may come from a read error, since a much larger clone is one base off. The genes are TRBV5-1 and TRBJ1-5; a weak D match, TRBD1 (6 bases). Germline values: CDR1 SGHRS, CDR2 YFSETQ. CDR3 length: 15 residues. The CDR3 region is CASSLSAGANQPQQF. The CDR3 region has the DNA TGCGCCAGCAGCTTAAGTGCAGGGGCCAATCAGCCCCAGCAATTT.

This clonotype has ten or more counts. The V and J genes are TRBV25-1 and TRBJ2-7; D ambiguous. The CDR3 sequence is 12 residues long. Germline V gene data show CDR1 as MGHDK and CDR2 as SYGVNS. V lost 6 bases and J lost 2, with 8 bases in between. CDR3 sequence reads: CASSENTYEQYF. The DNA for the CDR3 is TGTGCCAGCAGCGAAAATACCTACGAGCAGTACTTC.

This clonotype has a handful of counts. The CDR3 DNA reads TGTGCCAGCAGCCCAGGCGGCGGGGGGCACGGGACCCAGTACTTC. Its protein is CASSPGGGGHGTQYF. The chain combines TRBV3-1 with TRBJ2-5; 8 bases agree with TRBD2. Trimming cost V 4 bases and J 7 bases; bases outside gene matches: 11. The CDR3 runs 15 residues. The germline V gene encodes CDR1 LGHDT and CDR2 YNNKEL (reference sequence).

The chain couples TRBV11-3 to TRBJ2-1; 8 positions match TRBD2. With V trimmed by 6 bases and J by 0 bases, 22 bases remained unmatched. Germline V lookup: CDR1 SGHNT, CDR2 YENEEA. This CDR3 comprises 21 residues. The CDR3 nucleotides read TGTGCCAGCAGATCACAAGGCGGCGGGGGGACTTATTCGAGCTCCTACAATGAGCAGTTCTTC. As protein: CASRSQGGGGTYSSSYNEQFF.